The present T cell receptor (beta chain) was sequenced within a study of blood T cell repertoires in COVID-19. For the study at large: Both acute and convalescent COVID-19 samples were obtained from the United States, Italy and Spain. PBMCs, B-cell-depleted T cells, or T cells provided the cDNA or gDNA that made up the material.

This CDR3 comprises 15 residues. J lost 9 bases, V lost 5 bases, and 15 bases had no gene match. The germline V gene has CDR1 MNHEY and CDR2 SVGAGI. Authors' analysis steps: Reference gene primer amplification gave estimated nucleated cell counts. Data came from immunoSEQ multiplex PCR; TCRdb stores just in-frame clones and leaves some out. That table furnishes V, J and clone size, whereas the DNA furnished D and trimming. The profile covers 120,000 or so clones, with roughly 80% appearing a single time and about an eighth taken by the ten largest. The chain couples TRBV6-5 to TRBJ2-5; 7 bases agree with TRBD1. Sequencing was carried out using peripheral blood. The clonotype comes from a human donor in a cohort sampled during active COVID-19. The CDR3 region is CASSTRQGAQWAQYF. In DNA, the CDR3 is TGTGCCAGCAGTACCAGACAGGGCGCCCAATGGGCCCAGTACTTC.